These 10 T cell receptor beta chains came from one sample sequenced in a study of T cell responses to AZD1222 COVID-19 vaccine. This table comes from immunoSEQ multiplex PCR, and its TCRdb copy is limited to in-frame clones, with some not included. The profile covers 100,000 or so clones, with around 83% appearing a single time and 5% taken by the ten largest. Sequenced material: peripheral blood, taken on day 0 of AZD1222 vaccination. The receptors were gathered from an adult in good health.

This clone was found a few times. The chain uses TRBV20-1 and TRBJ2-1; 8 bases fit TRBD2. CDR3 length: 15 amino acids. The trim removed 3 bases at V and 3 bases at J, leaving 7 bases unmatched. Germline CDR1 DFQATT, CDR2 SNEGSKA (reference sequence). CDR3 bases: TGCAGTGCTAGTGGGCGGGGGGACCACTACAATGAGCAGTTCTTC. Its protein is CSASGRGDHYNEQFF.

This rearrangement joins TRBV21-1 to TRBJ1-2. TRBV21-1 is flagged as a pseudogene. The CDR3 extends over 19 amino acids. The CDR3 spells CASSSSYEGAIVGSYGYTF. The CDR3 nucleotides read TGTGCCAGCAGCTCCTCTTACGAGGGTGCTATTGTCGGTAGCTATGGCTACACCTTC.

This CDR3 reads CASSLATDSGNTIYF. In DNA form, the CDR3 reads TGTGCCAGCAGCTTAGCAACAGACTCTGGAAACACCATATATTTT. This chain links TRBV7-2 with TRBJ1-3; D call uncertain. With 0 bases removed from V and 0 bases from J, the gap between germline ends came to 6 bases. CDR3 size: 15 residues. Looked up from germline, CDR1 is SGHTA and CDR2 is FQGNSA. Looking up the rest from reference TRBV7-2 and TRBJ1-3 gives the full variable domain: GAGVSQSPSNKVTEKGKDVELRCDPISGHTALYWYRQSLGQGLEFLIYFQGNSAPDKSGLPSDRFSAERTGGSVSTLTIQRTQQEDSAVYLCASSLATDSGNTIYFGEGSWLTVV.

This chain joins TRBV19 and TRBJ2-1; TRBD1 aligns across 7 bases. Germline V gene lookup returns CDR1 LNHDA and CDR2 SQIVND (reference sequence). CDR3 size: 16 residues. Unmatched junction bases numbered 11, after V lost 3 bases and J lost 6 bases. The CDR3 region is CASSIIETGSRNEQFF. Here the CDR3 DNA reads TGTGCCAGTAGTATTATTGAGACAGGGAGTCGCAATGAGCAGTTCTTC. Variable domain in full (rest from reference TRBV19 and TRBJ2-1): DGGITQSPKYLFRKEGQNVTLSCEQNLNHDAMYWYRQDPGQGLRLIYYSQIVNDFQKGDIAEGYSVSREKKESFPLTVTSAQKNPTAFYLCASSIIETGSRNEQFFGPGTRLTVL.

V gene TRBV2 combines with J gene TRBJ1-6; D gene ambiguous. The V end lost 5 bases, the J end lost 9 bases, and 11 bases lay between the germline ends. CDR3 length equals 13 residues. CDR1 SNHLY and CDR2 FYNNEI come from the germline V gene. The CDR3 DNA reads TGTGCCAGCAGTTCGGGGATGGGTTCACCCCTCCACTTT. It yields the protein CASSSGMGSPLHF.

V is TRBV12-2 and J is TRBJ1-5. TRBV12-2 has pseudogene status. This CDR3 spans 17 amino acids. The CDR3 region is CASFGSWECYSNQPQHF. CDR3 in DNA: TGTGCAAGCTTTGGGTCGTGGGAATGCTATAGCAATCAGCCCCAGCATTTT.

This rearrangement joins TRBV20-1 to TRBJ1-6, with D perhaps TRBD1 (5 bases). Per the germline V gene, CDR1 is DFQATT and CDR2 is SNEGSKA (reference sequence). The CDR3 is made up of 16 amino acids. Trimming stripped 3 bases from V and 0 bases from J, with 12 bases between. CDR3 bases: TGCAGTGCTAGTGGGGCAGGTAGCTCCTATAATTCACCCCTCCACTTT. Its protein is CSASGAGSSYNSPLHF.

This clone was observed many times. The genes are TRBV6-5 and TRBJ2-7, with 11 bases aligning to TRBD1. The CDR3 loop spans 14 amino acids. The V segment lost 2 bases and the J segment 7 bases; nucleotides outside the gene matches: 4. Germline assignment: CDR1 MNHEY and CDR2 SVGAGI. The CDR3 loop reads CASSYHGTGGEQYF. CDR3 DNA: TGTGCCAGCAGTTACCACGGGACAGGGGGGGAGCAGTACTTC.

The CDR3 reads CASSQESAKAGELFF. The DNA for the CDR3 is TGCGCCAGCAGCCAAGAATCGGCGAAAGCTGGGGAGCTGTTTTTT. The genes are TRBV4-3 and TRBJ2-2; D unresolved. CDR3 length: 15 amino acids. V was clipped by 0 bases and J by 8 bases, with 13 bases between them. Germline loops: CDR1 LGHNA, CDR2 YSLEER.

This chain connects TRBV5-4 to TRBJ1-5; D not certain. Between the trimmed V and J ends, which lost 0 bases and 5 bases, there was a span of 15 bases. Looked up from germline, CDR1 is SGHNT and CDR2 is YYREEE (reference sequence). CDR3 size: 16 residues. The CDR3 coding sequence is TGTGCCAGCAGCTTGGGGGGTTTGGGGTCGGATCAGCCCCAGCATTTT. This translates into CASSLGGLGSDQPQHF.